The 28 T cell receptor beta chains in this list originate from one sample, sequenced in a study of shared clonotypes between healthy human individuals. Naive CD8 isolation took CD45RO-negative cells positively selected for CCR7 and excluded terminally differentiated effector memory CD45RA+ cells. Sequenced by immunoSEQ multiplex PCR; TCRdb stores in-frame clones only, minus some. The sample has approximately 650,000 clones, roughly 95% seen once. Sequencing input: naive CD8+ T cells sorted from blood. The receptors shown here come from a woman under 40 in good health.

The V and J genes are TRBV6-6 and TRBJ1-3; D gene ambiguous. The CDR3 length is 15 residues. V lost 8 bases and J 0 bases, leaving 14 bases between the germline ends. The V gene's germline CDR1 is MNHNY and CDR2 SVGAGI (reference sequence). As DNA, the CDR3 is TGTGCCAGCTCTTCGGAAGATTACTCTGGAAACACCATATATTTT. It encodes CASSSEDYSGNTIYF.

The chain employs TRBV6-5 and TRBJ1-4, with D uncertain. The CDR3 consists of 14 residues. V was trimmed by 2 bases and J by 6 bases, leaving 10 bases between them. The germline V gene has CDR1 MNHEY and CDR2 SVGAGI. As DNA, the CDR3 is TGTGCCAGCAGTTACAGTCTGAGGGATGAAAAACTGTTTTTT. It encodes CASSYSLRDEKLFF.

Here the CDR3 reads CASSRQTYEQYF. CDR3 nucleotide sequence: TGTGCCAGTAGTCGGCAGACCTACGAGCAGTACTTC. The rearrangement links TRBV19 to TRBJ2-7; no definite D call. CDR1 is LNHDA, CDR2 SQIVND, per germline (reference sequence). This CDR3 spans 12 amino acids. With 5 bases removed from V and 2 bases from J, the gap between germline ends came to 7 bases.

This chain uses TRBV5-6 with TRBJ1-1; weak D call: TRBD1 (5 bases). The CDR3 sequence is 16 residues long. V lost 3 bases and J lost 0, with 15 bases in between. Germline values: CDR1 SGHDT, CDR2 YYEEEE. The CDR3 DNA reads TGTGCCAGCAGCTATAAGACAGCCTTAATGAACACTGAAGCTTTCTTT. Protein product: CASSYKTALMNTEAFF.

This chain uses TRBV7-8 with TRBJ2-7; no clear D gene. This CDR3 contains 15 residues. Trimming pared 7 bases from V and 3 bases from J, leaving 19 bases between. Germline CDR1 reads SGHVS; CDR2 reads FQNEAQ. The CDR3 spells CASTSFGQLNYEQYF. CDR3 in DNA: TGTGCCAGCACCAGCTTTGGGCAGTTGAACTACGAGCAGTACTTC.

J is TRBJ1-5 and V is TRBV9; 10 nucleotides agree with TRBD1. Germline V CDR1 and CDR2: SGDLS, YYNGEE. The CDR3 runs to 15 residues. After removal of 2 bases from V and 6 bases from J, the junction contained 5 bases not matched to a gene. The CDR3 DNA reads as TGTGCCAGCAGCGTCGGACAGGGGGAGGGTCAGCCCCAGCATTTT. This gives the protein CASSVGQGEGQPQHF. Filled out from reference TRBV9 and TRBJ1-5, the complete variable domain reads DSGVTQTPKHLITATGQRVTLRCSPRSGDLSVYWYQQSLDQGLQFLIQYYNGEERAKGNILERFSAQQFPDLHSELNLSSLELGDSALYFCASSVGQGEGQPQHFGDGTRLSIL.

The rearrangement links TRBV6-5 to TRBJ2-7, with D hard to call. Trimming cost V 0 bases and J 1 base, with 13 bases left between them. The CDR3 loop spans 16 amino acids. Germline lookup yields CDR1 MNHEY and CDR2 SVGAGI. In DNA, the CDR3 is TGTGCCAGCAGTTACTCGGTCGACCCTGTTTCCTACGAGCAGTACTTC. This sequence encodes CASSYSVDPVSYEQYF.

This clone was recorded only once. Distinct nucleotide sequences in the sample also encode this CDR3. The J gene is TRBJ2-7, the V gene TRBV13; maybe TRBD2 (6 bases). Trimming pared 3 bases from V and 2 bases from J, leaving 8 bases between. Per the germline V gene, CDR1 is PRHDT and CDR2 is FYEKMQ (reference sequence). This CDR3 is 13 amino acids long. The CDR3 nucleotides read TGTGCCAGCAGCTTGGCGGGAACCTACGAGCAGTACTTC. Translating it yields CASSLAGTYEQYF.

The chain has TRBV29-1 and TRBJ1-5, with TRBD1 identical over 10 bases. The V and J ends lost 6 bases and 5 bases, in that order; junction bases with no gene match: 4. The CDR3 length is 13 residues. The germline V gene encodes CDR1 SQVTM and CDR2 ANQGSEA. CDR3 loop: CSVDGTGDQPQHF. The CDR3 region has the DNA TGCAGCGTCGACGGGACAGGGGATCAGCCCCAGCATTTT.

The chain couples TRBV25-1 to TRBJ1-4; D is undetermined. This CDR3 region has 14 residues. Between the trimmed V and J ends, which lost 1 base and 2 bases, there was a span of 5 bases. The germline CDR1 and CDR2 sequences are MGHDK and SYGVNS. This CDR3 reads CASSESPTNEKLFF. For the CDR3, the DNA is TGTGCCAGCAGTGAATCGCCGACTAATGAAAAACTGTTTTTT.

The chain joins TRBV28 to TRBJ2-5, with 8 bases fitting TRBD2. Germline CDR1 MDHEN, CDR2 SYDVKM. Trimming at V came to 4 bases and at J to 0 bases, leaving 7 bases not matched to a gene. The CDR3 length is 16 residues. The CDR3 nucleotides read TGTGCCAGCAGTTCCGGGACTAGTGAGTACCAAGAGACCCAGTACTTC. It is translated as CASSSGTSEYQETQYF.

V is TRBV6-1 and J is TRBJ2-7, with D hard to call. Germline loops: CDR1 MNHNS, CDR2 SASEGT. CDR3 size: 13 residues. V was pared by 10 bases and J by 3 bases, with 16 bases between. The CDR3 nucleotides are TGTGCCACCTCCAGTGGTCCAAACTACGAGCAGTACTTC. Translated: CATSSGPNYEQYF.

This clone came up once. The genes are TRBV4-1 and TRBJ1-2, with 8 bases lining up with TRBD1. The CDR3 totals 17 residues. Per germline, CDR1 MGHRA and CDR2 YSYEKL. The junction had 11 bases not matched to a gene; V was cut back by 0 bases and J by 5 bases. Here the CDR3 DNA reads TGCGCCAGCAGCCAAGATCCCGGGGAGCACAGGGGGTATGGCTACACCTTC. This codes for CASSQDPGEHRGYGYTF.

The chain joins TRBV2 to TRBJ2-5; 8 nucleotides line up with TRBD2. The CDR3 spans 16 residues. Germline CDR1 is SNHLY and CDR2 is FYNNEI. Trimming at V came to 2 bases and at J to 5 bases, leaving 10 bases not matched to a gene. CDR3 bases: TGTGCCAGCAGTGAAAGGTCCATCGGGAGGGGCGAGACCCAGTACTTC. It translates to CASSERSIGRGETQYF.

The chain links TRBV4-2 to TRBJ2-4, with 10 bases lining up with TRBD2. Germline V gene data show CDR1 as LGHNA and CDR2 as YNFKEQ. The CDR3 has 18 residues. With V trimmed by 3 bases and J by 2 bases, 10 bases remained unmatched. The CDR3 nucleotides are TGTGCCAGCAGCCAGTACCCCCTAGCGGGAGAATCCAAAAACATTCAGTACTTC. This gives the protein CASSQYPLAGESKNIQYF.

The CDR3: CASRDIGTYEQYF. The CDR3 nucleotides are TGTGCCAGCAGGGATATTGGGACCTACGAGCAGTACTTC. The chain recombines TRBV19 with TRBJ2-7; perhaps TRBD1 as D (5 bases). Trimming left V 9 bases short and J 2 bases short, with 14 bases between. The CDR3 covers 13 residues. Germline lookup yields CDR1 LNHDA and CDR2 SQIVND (reference sequence).

The chain combines TRBV29-1 with TRBJ2-3; TRBD2 agrees at 11 bases. Germline values: CDR1 SQVTM, CDR2 ANQGSEA. V lost 4 bases to trimming and J lost 3 bases; unmatched junction nucleotides: 9. This CDR3 region has 16 residues. The CDR3 sequence is CSVVGDLAGGTDTQYF. CDR3 DNA sequence: TGCAGCGTTGTGGGGGATCTAGCGGGAGGAACAGATACGCAGTATTTT.

The CDR3 protein is CASSDRLWGGVLTGELFF. The DNA of the CDR3 is TGTGCCAGCAGTGATAGGTTGTGGGGAGGGGTCTTGACCGGGGAGCTGTTTTTT. The rearrangement links TRBV6-1 to TRBJ2-2, with 7 bases lining up with TRBD2. Germline V CDR1 and CDR2: MNHNS, SASEGT. The CDR3 extends over 18 amino acids. The V gene end was trimmed by 3 bases and the J gene end by 5 bases; junction bases not matched to a gene: 15.

This clone was counted a single time. Other DNA sequences in this specimen translate into the identical CDR3. The genes are TRBV28 and TRBJ2-2; a possible D gene is TRBD2 (6 bases). Germline CDR1 and CDR2: MDHEN and SYDVKM. The V end was cut by 1 base, the J end by 3 bases, with 6 bases between. There are 14 residues in the CDR3. The CDR3 coding sequence is TGTGCCAGCAGTTTATCGGGAGACACCGGGGAGCTGTTTTTT. It specifies CASSLSGDTGELFF.

The gene calls are TRBV27 and TRBJ1-1; D gene unclear. Germline V CDR1 and CDR2: MNHEY, SMNVEV (reference sequence). This CDR3 is 12 amino acids long. Between the trimmed V and J ends, which lost 4 bases and 12 bases, there was a span of 15 bases. CDR3 coding DNA: TGTGCCAGCAGTTCCAAGGGCGCCCCGACTTTCTTT. This encodes CASSSKGAPTFF.

The gene calls are TRBV28 and TRBJ1-2; TRBD1 aligns across 7 bases. After removal of 3 bases from V and 2 bases from J, the junction contained 3 bases not matched to a gene. The V gene's germline CDR1 is MDHEN and CDR2 SYDVKM. The CDR3 sequence is 14 residues long. Here the CDR3 reads CASSLIQGNYGYTF. CDR3 coding DNA: TGTGCCAGCAGTTTGATACAGGGGAACTATGGCTACACCTTC.

The chain carries TRBV9 and TRBJ2-1; TRBD2 agrees at 9 bases. The V gene end was trimmed by 0 bases and the J gene end by 2 bases; junction bases not matched to a gene: 3. Germline CDR1 SGDLS, CDR2 YYNGEE. The CDR3 extends over 16 amino acids. CDR3 bases: TGTGCCAGCAGCGTAGTGGTAGCGGGAGCCTACAATGAGCAGTTCTTC. Translated, it gives CASSVVVAGAYNEQFF.

This sequence joins TRBV29-1 and TRBJ2-7, with D uncertain. CDR1 is SQVTM and CDR2 is ANQGSEA in the germline V gene. The CDR3 totals 12 residues. Trimming pared 7 bases from V and 2 bases from J, leaving 12 bases between. For the CDR3, the DNA is TGCAGCGCCCAAGGGAAACCCTACGAGCAGTACTTC. It encodes CSAQGKPYEQYF.

The chain combines TRBV7-9 with TRBJ2-1; no definite D call. CDR1 SEHNR and CDR2 FQNEAQ come from the germline V gene (reference sequence). V shed 1 base and J shed 4 bases, with 8 bases lying between them. The CDR3 consists of 14 residues. The CDR3 sequence is CASSLEGLYNEQFF. The CDR3 bases are TGTGCCAGCAGCTTAGAGGGCCTTTACAATGAGCAGTTCTTC. Complete variable domain (other parts from reference TRBV7-9 and TRBJ2-1): DTGVSQNPRHKITKRGQNVTFRCDPISEHNRLYWYRQTLGQGPEFLTYFQNEAQLEKSRLLSDRFSAERPKGSFSTLEIQRTEQGDSAMYLCASSLEGLYNEQFFGPGTRLTVL.

This rearrangement joins TRBV15 to TRBJ2-3; D ambiguous. The germline gives CDR1 LNHNV, CDR2 YYDKDF (reference sequence). The CDR3 is 16 amino acids. V was clipped by 5 bases and J by 2 bases, with 17 bases between them. CDR3 DNA: TGTGCCACCAGCCGCTCCTTATCTTACGCCACAGATACGCAGTATTTT. It encodes CATSRSLSYATDTQYF.

V gene TRBV15 combines with J gene TRBJ2-1; 10 positions agree with TRBD2. Germline V gene sequence: CDR1 LNHNV, CDR2 YYDKDF (reference sequence). CDR3 length equals 16 residues. The trim removed 4 bases at V and 10 bases at J, leaving 13 bases unmatched. CDR3 in amino acids: CATSTYVGLAGAEQFF. CDR3 nucleotides: TGTGCCACCAGCACCTATGTAGGGCTAGCGGGAGCCGAGCAGTTCTTC.

For the CDR3, the DNA is TGTGCCAGCAGCTCCTCCTTTCTAGCGCAGTTCTTC. Protein: CASSSSFLAQFF. This chain uses TRBV5-6 with TRBJ2-1; maybe TRBD2 (5 bases). The CDR3 spans 12 residues. V lost 3 bases, J lost 12 bases, and 13 bases lay in between. Per germline, CDR1 SGHDT and CDR2 YYEEEE. Looking up the rest from reference TRBV5-6 and TRBJ2-1 gives the full variable domain: DAGVTQSPTHLIKTRGQQVTLRCSPKSGHDTVSWYQQALGQGPQFIFQYYEEEERQRGNFPDRFSGHQFPNYSSELNVNALLLGDSALYLCASSSSFLAQFFGPGTRLTVL.

The V and J genes are TRBV4-1 and TRBJ2-1; D not resolved. Trimming cost V 4 bases and J 0 bases, with 13 bases left between them. CDR3 size: 16 residues. Germline V gives CDR1 MGHRA, CDR2 YSYEKL. CDR3 DNA: TGCGCCAGCAGCCGAATTCGAAAGAGCTCCTACAATGAGCAGTTCTTC. The encoded protein is CASSRIRKSSYNEQFF.